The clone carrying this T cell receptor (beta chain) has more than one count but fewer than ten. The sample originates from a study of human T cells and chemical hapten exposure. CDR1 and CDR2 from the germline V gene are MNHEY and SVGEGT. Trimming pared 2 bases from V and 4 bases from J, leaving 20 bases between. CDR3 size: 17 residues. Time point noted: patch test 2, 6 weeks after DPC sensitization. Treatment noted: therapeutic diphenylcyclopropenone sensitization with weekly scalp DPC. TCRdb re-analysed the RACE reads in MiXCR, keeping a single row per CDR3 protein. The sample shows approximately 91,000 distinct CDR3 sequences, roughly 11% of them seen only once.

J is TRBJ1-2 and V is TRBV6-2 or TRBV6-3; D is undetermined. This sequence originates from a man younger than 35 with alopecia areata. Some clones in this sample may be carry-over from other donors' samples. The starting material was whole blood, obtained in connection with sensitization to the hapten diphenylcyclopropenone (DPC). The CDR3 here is CASSYTGIAGSVYGYTF. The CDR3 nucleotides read TGTGCCAGCAGTTACACTGGAATAGCCGGGAGCGTCTATGGCTACACCTTC.